This is a list of T cell receptor beta chains from one sample in a study of T cells in narcolepsy. The table came from immunoSEQ multiplex PCR; TCRdb's copy has only in-frame clones and leaves some out. Among around 25,000 clones listed, around 83% were seen once. Sequenced material: CD45RA- memory CD4+ T cells from PBMCs. The receptor source for this set is a human donor with narcolepsy. Each CDR3 is given with its conserved first and last residue. The D gene is left open where the match is weak. Not all rows give a size; the values are once, few, many and, for expanded clones, a class.

clone_size	d_call	v_call	j_call	cdr3_nt	cdr3_aa
NA	TRBD2	TRBV6-1	TRBJ2-1	TGTGCCAGCAGTCGGCGGGAGGAGGGTGAGCAGTTCTTC	CASSRREEGEQFF
NA	TRBD1	TRBV6-1	TRBJ2-4	TGTGCCAGCAGTGAAGTGGGACAGGGGACGAACATTCAGTACTTC	CASSEVGQGTNIQYF
NA	NA	TRBV5-1	TRBJ2-7	TGCGCCAGCAGCTTGGGACAGGTAGAGCACGAGCAGTACTTC	CASSLGQVEHEQYF
NA	TRBD1	TRBV23-1	TRBJ1-1	TGCGCCAGCAGTCAATTGACAGGGTACACTGAAGCTTTCTTT	CASSQLTGYTEAFF
NA	TRBD1	TRBV10-1	TRBJ2-3	TGCGCCAGCAGTGAGTCGGTCGGGACAGGCCTCACAGATACGCAGTATTTT	CASSESVGTGLTDTQYF
NA	NA	TRBV6-1	TRBJ1-5	TGTGCCAGCAGTCAGGAGACTATACGTCAGCCCCAGCATTTT	CASSQETIRQPQHF
NA	NA	TRBV4-2	TRBJ2-1	TGTGCCAGCAGCCCTACCGCAGGATATAATGAGCAGTTCTTC	CASSPTAGYNEQFF
few	TRBD1	TRBV5-1	TRBJ2-7	TGCGCCAGCAGCCCCGACAGGGGGCGCCACGAGCAGTACTTC	CASSPDRGRHEQYF
few	TRBD1	TRBV15	TRBJ2-7	TGTGCCACCAGCAGCGCCTCAGGGGGACCCTACGAGCAGTACTTC	CATSSASGGPYEQYF
few	NA	TRBV6-1	TRBJ1-2	TGTGCCAGCAGTGGGAACTATGGCTACACCTTC	CASSGNYGYTF
NA	NA	TRBV15	TRBJ2-3	TGTGCCACCAGCAGCGATAGCGGAAGGGGAGGTACGCAGTATTTT	CATSSDSGRGGTQYF
few	NA	TRBV10-1	TRBJ1-1	TGCGCCAGCAGTGAGTCGATTATGACCAAAGAAGCTTTCTTT	CASSESIMTKEAFF
few	NA	TRBV28	TRBJ1-2	TGTGCCACCGAATACGGGACAAGCTATGGCTACACCTTC	CATEYGTSYGYTF
once	TRBD2	TRBV14	TRBJ2-7	TGTGCCAGCAGCCTTCGACTAGCCGATCGCGAGCAGTACTTC	CASSLRLADREQYF
NA	TRBD1	TRBV6-6	TRBJ1-4	TGTGCCAGCAGTCCGACAGGGAGGGAAAAACTGTTTTTT	CASSPTGREKLFF